This T cell receptor (beta chain) is from a study of blood T cell repertoires in COVID-19 (dated by TCRdb to 2019 to 2021). Broadly, across the study: The collaborator samples originated in the United States, Italy and Spain and spanned the acute and convalescent phases of COVID-19. Where HLA class I and class II types were available, the types were taken from metadata supplied by the sample provider, not from assay-based typing. The repertoires were released in a freely available public database meant as a resource for research on the immune response to SARS-CoV-2. The dataset comprised deeply sampled blood TCRbeta repertoires from subjects exposed to, actively infected with, or recovered from COVID-19. Sample metadata almost always included a de-identified subject ID, COVID-19 status, age in years and sex. Samples came from the ongoing ImmuneRACE study (first 160 participants) plus 1,254 subjects from 6 global collaborators. The prospective study material was composed of cDNA or gDNA derived from T cells, B-cell-depleted T cells, or PBMCs.

CDR1 is given as LGHDT and CDR2 as YNNKEL, both from the germline V gene (reference sequence). The CDR3 sequence holds 13 residues, the cysteine and phenylalanine included. Of the read, only the CDR3 DNA is kept; its 39 bases are in frame from base 1. V and J are truncated by 6 bases and 5 bases respectively, leaving an intervening sequence of 13 bases. The investigation overall reported the following: How much clinical and demographic metadata was included differed by source and by participant, and the metadata was provided uncurated.

The immunoSEQ Assay, a bias-controlled multiplex PCR, was used to amplify TCRbeta CDR3 regions from genomic DNA. On the authors' methods: The number of nucleated cells in each sample was estimated by amplification of reference gene primers within the assay. To quantify the absolute abundance of each unique TCRbeta CDR3 rearrangement, sequence reads were collapsed and filtered. For each sample, productive Simpson clonality was calculated as the square root of Simpson's diversity index over productive rearrangements. The table comes from immuneACCESS by way of TCRdb, which keeps in-frame sequences with V and J called. Part of the clones is missing from these tables; in studies checked, under half for an unresolved V gene and the rest for unknown reasons. That table furnishes V, J and clone size, whereas the DNA furnished D and trimming. This sample lists approximately 390,000 clones; around 90% were detected once. The biggest ten clones account for roughly 2% of the sample.

Participants in the prospective study were aged about 18 to 95 years, lived in 20 to 30 United States geographic areas, and enrolled through a virtual design. In the prospective study, participants were assigned to cohorts based on the clinical history participants reported in a screening survey and a study questionnaire. In the prospective study, mobile phlebotomists collected whole blood, serum and a nasopharyngeal or oropharyngeal swab from each participant. Participants in the prospective study had the option to provide additional blood draws and questionnaires over a roughly 2-month period. Before DNA extraction, prospective study blood samples were shipped either frozen or at room temperature. The count of this clone is one. Its recognized antigen is unknown. No quality values exist for individual bases; no much larger clone is one base distant.

This TCR derives from a woman in her thirties or forties with acute COVID-19. Sequencing was performed on PBMCs or T cells enriched from blood (not recorded which). The rearranged chain carries TRBV3-1 (or the pseudogene TRBV3-2) and TRBJ1-1; TRBD1 could be the D gene, as 5 bases match. The CDR3 region reads CASSPGGRTEAFF. The bases read TGTGCCAGCAGTCCGGGGGGGAGGACTGAAGCTTTCTTT.